A single sample is the source of the 4 T cell receptor beta chains below, sequenced in a study of human T cells and chemical hapten exposure. Time point of the sample: patch test 3, about 24 weeks after DPC sensitization. Treatment here: therapeutic diphenylcyclopropenone sensitization with weekly scalp DPC. TCRdb re-called the RACE reads through MiXCR, storing one row per CDR3 protein. The table shows about 160,000 distinct CDR3 sequences, with 25% to 35% occurring only once. Sequences were derived from whole blood, sampled in connection with sensitization to the hapten diphenylcyclopropenone (DPC). Source of these receptors: a woman aged 18 to 35 with alopecia areata. Some clones in this sample may be carry-over from other donors' samples.

The table lists this clonotype with a few counts. This chain joins TRBV25-1 and TRBJ1-2, with TRBD1 matching 9 bases. CDR1 is MGHDK and CDR2 is SYGVNS in the germline V gene. J was trimmed by 2 bases and V by 3 bases; bases with no gene match: 4. The CDR3 is 15 amino acids. CDR3 DNA: TGTGCCAGCAGTGATTTCGGACAGGGGAACTATGGCTACACCTTC. Translated: CASSDFGQGNYGYTF.

The genes are TRBV20-1 and TRBJ2-2; D is possibly TRBD2 (5 bases). The germline V gene encodes CDR1 DFQATT and CDR2 SNEGSKA (reference sequence). The CDR3 consists of 14 residues. Trimming took 6 bases from V and 1 from J, leaving 12 bases between them. The CDR3 reads CSAPDWGNTGELFF. The CDR3 DNA sequence: TGCAGTGCCCCGGACTGGGGGAACACCGGGGAGCTGTTTTTT.

The V call is TRBV5-1, the J call TRBJ2-7; TRBD2 matches 11 bases. The trim removed 1 base at V and 5 bases at J, leaving 2 bases unmatched. This CDR3 spans 14 amino acids. The germline V gene has CDR1 SGHRS and CDR2 YFSETQ. DNA of the CDR3: TGCGCCAGCAGCTTGACTAGCGGGAGCCACGAGCAGTACTTC. This gives the protein CASSLTSGSHEQYF.

The chain recombines TRBV11-2 with TRBJ2-5; D not resolved. CDR1 SGHAT and CDR2 FQNNGV come from the germline V gene. V lost 4 bases and J lost 4, with 10 bases in between. CDR3 size: 13 residues. The CDR3 sequence: CASSSDPGETQYF. CDR3 nucleotide sequence: TGTGCCAGCAGCTCCGACCCCGGAGAGACCCAGTACTTC.